This TCR beta chain was documented in a study of T-cell reconstitution after alpha-beta-depleted transplantation in children. The sample holds a few counts of this clonotype. Unique molecular identifiers were incorporated during preparation of the TCRbeta library. TCRdb redid the calling of the PCR reads with MiXCR, one entry per CDR3 protein. The repertoire has a few hundred thousand distinct CDR3 sequences, roughly 13% of them found once; the top ten carry 2.2%. This sample comprised PBMCs, mostly from graft donor cells, obtained 360 days after TCRalphabeta/CD19-depleted stem cell transplant. This TCR was recovered from a male patient younger than 18 who had a stem cell transplant for acute myeloid leukemia, so the T cells may come from the graft donor.

The CDR3: CASSHWAGSPYNEQFF. CDR3 DNA sequence: TGTGCCAGCAGCCATTGGGCCGGGAGCCCCTACAATGAGCAGTTCTTC. This chain connects TRBV3-1 to TRBJ2-1; D is perhaps TRBD2 (6 bases). Germline V CDR1 and CDR2: LGHDT, YNNKEL (reference sequence). The CDR3 covers 16 residues. Trimming removed 3 bases at V and 2 bases at J, with 14 bases between.